A selection of T cell receptor beta chains follows, all from one sample in a study of T cells after yellow fever vaccination. Each CDR3 protein gets one entry after TCRdb re-called the 5' RACE reads with MiXCR. The repertoire includes over 100,000 distinct CDR3 sequences, approximately 8.4% of them detected once, and roughly 25% sits in the top ten. The sample here was CD8+ T cells sorted from PBMCs, taken 45 days after the yellow fever booster vaccination. These receptors originate from a man under 40 who received the YFV17D yellow fever vaccine. Both conserved end residues are part of each CDR3. The D gene is left open where the match is weak. The size entry is marked missing in some rows and otherwise reads once, few, many or a size class.

j_call v_call d_call clone_size cdr3_aa cdr3_nt
TRBJ1-1 TRBV5-1 NA many CASSLGSRAFF TGCGCCAGCAGCTTGGGTTCCCGGGCTTTCTTT
TRBJ2-1 TRBV2 TRBD2 NA CASSDADSGTSGRAYNEQFF TGTGCCAGCAGTGATGCGGATTCCGGGACTAGCGGGAGGGCCTACAATGAGCAGTTCTTC
TRBJ2-7 TRBV20-1 TRBD2 many CSARGRERPFYEQYF TGCAGTGCTCGGGGGAGGGAGCGGCCATTCTACGAGCAGTACTTC
TRBJ2-3 TRBV6-5 NA many CASSYSFSGDTQYF TGTGCCAGCAGTTACTCGTTTAGCGGCGATACGCAGTATTTT
TRBJ2-7 TRBV3-1 TRBD2 many CASSPLSGEGYSYEQYF TGTGCCAGCAGCCCCTTAAGCGGGGAGGGCTACTCCTACGAGCAGTACTTC
TRBJ2-2 TRBV6-5 NA many CASSYGPNTGELFF TGTGCCAGCAGTTACGGTCCGAACACCGGGGAGCTGTTTTTT
TRBJ2-7 TRBV19 TRBD2 few CASSAGLAFREQYF TGTGCCAGTAGTGCTGGACTAGCGTTCCGCGAGCAGTACTTC
TRBJ2-7 TRBV4-1 NA NA CASSQDQGGAAYEQYF TGCGCCAGCAGCCAAGATCAGGGGGGGGCCGCCTACGAGCAGTACTTC
TRBJ2-7 TRBV20-1 NA few CSASPQKGQILPYEQYF TGCAGTGCTAGCCCCCAGAAGGGGCAGATTCTCCCCTACGAGCAGTACTTC
TRBJ2-1 TRBV12-3/TRBV12-4 TRBD2 NA CASSPGTSGRDYSYNEQFF TGTGCCAGCAGTCCCGGGACTAGCGGGAGGGACTACTCCTACAATGAGCAGTTCTTC
TRBJ2-1 TRBV19 NA NA CASSSSPTGYNEQFF TGTGCCAGTAGTTCCTCACCGACAGGCTACAATGAGCAGTTCTTC
TRBJ1-6 TRBV6-1 NA many CASLLTLTGDNSPLHF TGTGCCAGCCTCCTCACCCTGACAGGTGACAATTCACCCCTCCACTTT
TRBJ1-4 TRBV19 NA NA CASSTQWNNEKLFF TGTGCCAGTAGTACACAGTGGAATAATGAAAAACTGTTTTTT
TRBJ2-3 TRBV12-3/TRBV12-4 TRBD1 NA CACRPGTGGMESTDTQYF TGTGCCTGCAGACCCGGGACAGGTGGCATGGAAAGCACAGATACGCAGTATTTT
TRBJ2-3 TRBV4-3 TRBD2 many CASSQEAGGFTDTQYF TGCGCCAGCAGCCAAGAAGCGGGAGGGTTCACAGATACGCAGTATTTT
TRBJ1-2 TRBV25-1 TRBD1 many CASSGIRTGDGRRYGYTF TGTGCCAGCAGCGGGATTCGGACAGGCGACGGTAGAAGATATGGCTACACCTTC
TRBJ2-4 TRBV12-3/TRBV12-4 NA many CASSWDRVVQYF TGTGCCAGCAGCTGGGACCGAGTAGTGCAGTACTTC
TRBJ2-3 TRBV4-3 NA many CASSQDQADTQYF TGCGCCAGCAGCCAAGATCAGGCAGATACGCAGTATTTT
TRBJ1-1 TRBV5-1 NA many CASRGDATEAFF TGCGCCAGCAGAGGGGACGCCACTGAAGCTTTCTTT
TRBJ2-7 TRBV29-1 NA NA CSVDVENTYEQYF TGCAGCGTTGATGTGGAAAACACCTACGAGCAGTACTTC
TRBJ2-1 TRBV21-1 NA many CANRGYGSNEQFF TGTGCCAACAGGGGATACGGGAGCAATGAGCAGTTCTTC
TRBJ2-1 TRBV15 NA many CATSREIHNNEQFF TGTGCCACCAGCCGGGAAATTCATAATAATGAGCAGTTCTTC
TRBJ2-2 TRBV7-6 NA many CASSLEGLDTGELFF TGTGCCAGCAGCTTAGAGGGACTCGACACCGGGGAGCTGTTTTTT
TRBJ1-5 TRBV15 NA few CSNQPQHF TGTAGCAATCAGCCCCAGCATTTT
TRBJ2-5 TRBV15 NA many CATSSARGLQETQYF TGTGCCACCAGCAGCGCCCGGGGTCTGCAAGAGACCCAGTACTTC
TRBJ2-7 TRBV5-1 NA few CASSSREGERYEQYF TGCGCCAGCAGCTCCCGAGAAGGGGAACGGTACGAGCAGTACTTC
TRBJ2-7 TRBV3-1 TRBD1 NA CASSPRQGGTYEQYF TGTGCCAGCAGCCCCAGACAGGGGGGAACCTACGAGCAGTACTTC
TRBJ2-3 TRBV11-2 TRBD1 few CASIKGSWGQGNGDTQYF TGTGCCAGCATTAAAGGATCCTGGGGACAGGGAAATGGAGATACGCAGTATTTT
TRBJ2-7 TRBV20-1 TRBD2 many CSASGSGRGIAYEQYF TGCAGTGCTAGCGGTAGCGGGAGGGGAATTGCCTACGAGCAGTACTTC
TRBJ1-1 TRBV5-1 NA few CASSFRDRNTEAFF TGCGCCAGCAGCTTCAGAGACCGTAACACTGAAGCTTTCTTT
TRBJ1-1 TRBV5-1 NA many CASSLDGYMNTEAFF TGCGCCAGCAGCTTGGATGGGTATATGAACACTGAAGCTTTCTTT
TRBJ2-7 TRBV10-2 NA many CASRAGQEISYEQYF TGCGCCAGCAGAGCGGGACAGGAGATCTCCTACGAGCAGTACTTC
TRBJ2-3 TRBV7-3 NA NA CASSLMGTHLDTQYF TGTGCCAGCAGCTTAATGGGAACCCACCTGGATACGCAGTATTTT
TRBJ2-5 TRBV25-1 NA NA CASSEDSQETQYF TGTGCCAGCAGTGAAGACAGCCAAGAGACCCAGTACTTC
TRBJ2-1 TRBV11-2 NA many CASSLDLGGAENEQFF TGTGCCAGCAGCTTAGATTTAGGCGGGGCGGAGAATGAGCAGTTCTTC
TRBJ2-1 TRBV9 NA NA CASSATGVPPNEQFF TGTGCCAGCAGTGCTACAGGAGTTCCCCCCAATGAGCAGTTCTTC
TRBJ2-2 TRBV7-2 NA few CASSKDPTGELFF TGTGCCAGCAGCAAGGACCCGACCGGGGAGCTGTTTTTT
TRBJ2-7 TRBV27 TRBD2 many CASSSGTSGELYF TGTGCCAGCAGTTCCGGGACTAGCGGCGAGCTGTACTTC
TRBJ2-7 TRBV21-1 NA many CASSKATGQSYEQYF TGTGCCAGCAGCAAAGCCACGGGACAGTCCTACGAGCAGTACTTC
TRBJ2-2 TRBV6-1 NA many CASSDRLTGELFF TGTGCCAGCAGTGACAGGTTGACCGGGGAGCTGTTTTTT
TRBJ2-7 TRBV10-3 NA many CAISHSPGTESYEQYF TGTGCCATCAGTCACTCCCCCGGGACCGAGTCCTACGAGCAGTACTTC
TRBJ2-1 TRBV5-1 TRBD2 few CASSLATSGASSYNEQFF TGCGCCAGCAGCTTGGCCACTAGCGGGGCGAGCTCCTACAATGAGCAGTTCTTC
TRBJ2-2 TRBV7-9 TRBD2 many CASSWAGETGELFF TGTGCCAGCAGCTGGGCGGGAGAAACCGGGGAGCTGTTTTTT
TRBJ1-2 TRBV12-3/TRBV12-4 NA many CASSIGPGYGYTF TGTGCCAGCAGTATCGGACCGGGCTATGGCTACACCTTC
TRBJ2-2 TRBV6-6 NA NA CASNPPNTGELFF TGTGCCAGCAATCCGCCGAACACCGGGGAGCTGTTTTTT
TRBJ2-2 TRBV9 TRBD1 few CASSAGTGGSGELFF TGTGCCAGCAGCGCCGGGACAGGGGGGTCCGGGGAGCTGTTTTTT
TRBJ2-2 TRBV13 NA many CASSPRTGNTGELFF TGTGCCAGCAGCCCTCGAACAGGGAACACCGGGGAGCTGTTTTTT